These 2 T cell receptor beta chains came from one sample sequenced in a study of Graves' ophthalmopathy and Graves' hyperthyroidism. CDR3 regions of TCR beta were amplified from RNA transcripts. Scientists carried out first-round RT-PCR using HTBI primers and then a second-round multiplex PCR. One entry per CDR3 protein results from TCRdb running MiXCR on the multiplex PCR reads. The sample has roughly 700,000 distinct CDR3 sequences, approximately 40% seen once. The source material was peripheral blood. The receptors shown here come from an adult man with Graves' ophthalmopathy.

This clonotype was seen at least ten times. This chain connects TRBV20-1 to TRBJ2-5; D is tentatively TRBD1 or TRBD2 (6 bases each). The length of the CDR3 is 13 residues. Germline V gene sequence: CDR1 DFQATT, CDR2 SNEGSKA (reference sequence). V gave up 4 bases and J gave up 4 bases, with 13 bases separating them. Written as DNA, the CDR3 is TGCAGTGCTAATCGGGGGCAGGCAGAGACCCAGTACTTC. It yields the protein CSANRGQAETQYF.

The CDR3 loop is CASSVGLEGTQYF. Written as DNA, the CDR3 is TGTGCCAGCAGCGTCGGTCTCGAGGGGACCCAGTACTTC. The chain uses TRBV9 and TRBJ2-5, with a possible D match to TRBD2 (5 bases). From germline, CDR1 is SGDLS and CDR2 YYNGEE. V was cut by 2 bases and J by 7 bases, with 12 bases left in between. This CDR3 has 13 amino acids.